The sequence of this TCR beta chain was determined in a study of HIV-infected patients and healthy controls. Regarding the study as a whole: HIV-associated CDR3 frequencies dropped significantly during therapy; CMV-associated ones, mostly rising, changed nonsignificantly.

The repertoire came from unfractionated whole blood and reflected all unsorted peripheral T cells. 500 ng RNA was reverse transcribed with alpha and beta constant-region primers. Each of the alpha and beta chains got its own library through chain-specific third strand synthesis with indices. TCRdb called the 5' RACE reads again in MiXCR, with one record for every CDR3 protein. This sample has 10,000 to 15,000 distinct CDR3 sequences, with approximately 11% found just once. Notes on this clonotype: Antigen unknown.

The receptor was isolated from an adult in good health. Input material: blood.

CDR3 sequence (DNA): TGTGCCAGCTCTATGGGAGGAGATACGCAGTATTTT. Its translation is CASSMGGDTQYF. The chain recombines TRBV18 with TRBJ2-3, with a tentative D call TRBD2 (6 bases). Germline V gene data show CDR1 as KGHSH and CDR2 as LQKENI. V was shortened by 6 bases and J by 5 bases, with 9 bases between the two germline ends. The CDR3 length is 12 residues.